This T cell receptor beta chain was identified in a study of T-cell reconstitution after alpha-beta-depleted transplantation in children. Broader study findings: At the one-year point after transplant, T-cell counts and TCRbeta diversity were found to come mostly from T cells that had been newly produced.

A few counts support this clonotype. Its target is unknown. A TCRbeta library incorporating unique molecular identifiers was prepared. TCRdb re-called the PCR reads with MiXCR, one entry per CDR3 protein. The sample shows almost 600,000 distinct CDR3 sequences, 27% of them seen only once. The CDR3 is 15 amino acids. Looked up from germline, CDR1 is SEHNR and CDR2 is FQNEAQ (reference sequence). J gave up 9 bases and V 6 bases, and 12 bases lay outside the gene matches. The source material was PBMCs, sampled before TCRalphabeta/CD19-depleted stem cell transplant. This TCR derives from a boy under two years old with Wiskott-Aldrich syndrome, due to receive a stem cell transplant. The rearrangement uses TRBV7-9 and TRBJ2-1; 9 nucleotides agree with TRBD1. CDR3 sequence (DNA): TGTGCCAGCAGAAACAGCGCCGGGACAGGGACTGAGCAGTTCTTC. This sequence encodes CASRNSAGTGTEQFF.